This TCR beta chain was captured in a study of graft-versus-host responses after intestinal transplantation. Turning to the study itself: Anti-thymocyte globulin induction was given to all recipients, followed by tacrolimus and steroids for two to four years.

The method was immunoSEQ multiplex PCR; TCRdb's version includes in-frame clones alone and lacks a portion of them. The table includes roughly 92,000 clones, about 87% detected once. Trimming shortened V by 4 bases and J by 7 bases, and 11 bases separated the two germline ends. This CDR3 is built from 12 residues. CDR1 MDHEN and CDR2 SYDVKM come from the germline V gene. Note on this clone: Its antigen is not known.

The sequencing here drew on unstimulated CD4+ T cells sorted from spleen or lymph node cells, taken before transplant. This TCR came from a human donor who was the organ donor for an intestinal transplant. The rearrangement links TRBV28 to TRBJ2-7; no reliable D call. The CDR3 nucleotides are TGTGCCAGCAGTTCCACTCCCTTGGAGCAGTACTTC. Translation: CASSSTPLEQYF.